This T cell receptor beta chain stems from a study of tumor-infiltrating lymphocytes in primary liver carcinoma. Study as a whole: Samples had roughly 3.65 to 8 million productive TCRbeta reads, comparable between tissue types.

This CDR3 is 12 amino acids long. Germline lookup yields CDR1 MGHRA and CDR2 YSYEKL. For this clonotype: The antigen remains undetermined.

Extraction of RNA together with DNA used 20-30 mg of unsorted bulk tissue. Through surgical resection, the patients' primary liver carcinoma was treated. With approximately 470 ng total RNA as template and a constant-region primer, TCR beta cDNA was made. ARM-PCR, slightly modified, supplied the TCR beta libraries through three nested multiplex PCR rounds. With TRBV1-TRBV30 forward primers and a C-beta reverse primer, the first two PCR rounds were run for roughly 10 cycles each. Using its own MiXCR run on the multiplex PCR reads, TCRdb lists one record per CDR3 protein. The data hold about 64,000 distinct CDR3 sequences, with about 71% observed a single time. Study-level results: Presence in all five tumor regions was observed for only about 7.5-24% of top clones.

The origin of this receptor is a man aged 35-49 years with primary liver carcinoma and hepatitis B virus infection. This sequence joins TRBV4-1 and TRBJ2-5; no reliable D call. Sequencing was carried out using liver tumor tissue from sampling region 4. The subset: tumor region T4, right-lateral pole. CDR3 sequence: CAGSQDSPTQYF. In nucleotides, the CDR3 is TGCGCAGGCAGCCAAGATTCCCCGACCCAGTACTTC.